These T cell receptor beta chains were read from a single sample in a study of cytomegalovirus exposure and HLA in healthy donors. Assay used: immunoSEQ multiplex PCR; TCRdb lists only in-frame clones, some missing. Among about 190,000 clones listed, approximately 86% were seen once. Input material: PBMCs. The origin of the receptors is a woman in her twenties or thirties in good health and CMV-seronegative. Both conserved end residues are trimmed from each CDR3. The listing skips clone size in some rows; elsewhere it reads once, few, many or a size class.

length	V	size	J	CDR3
9	TRBV29-1	.	TRBJ2-7	SVVDTISQY
12	TRBV9	.	TRBJ1-5	ASSAQGGNQPQH
12	TRBV5-1	.	TRBJ1-4	ASSPGTEDEKLF
13	TRBV10-3	few	TRBJ2-7	ATRLAEQSLGEQY
12	TRBV28	.	TRBJ2-7	ATNTPGSTYEQY
11	TRBV6-5	.	TRBJ2-2	ASSPQGSGELF
14	TRBV28	.	TRBJ1-5	ASGTGGYNLNQPQH
16	TRBV7-9	.	TRBJ2-2	ASSSPPATAGVVGELF
12	TRBV7-2	.	TRBJ2-7	ASSLTGRPYEQY
13	TRBV19	.	TRBJ1-5	ASSDHRGSNQPQH
13	TRBV5-1	.	TRBJ1-1	ASSPRTHTGAEAF
17	TRBV15	.	TRBJ2-1	ATSRDSPLQREGVNEQF
10	TRBV7-7	.	TRBJ2-2	ASSPGIGELF
12	TRBV5-1	.	TRBJ2-1	ASGRQGNYNEQF
14	TRBV6-6	.	TRBJ2-7	ASSSLPGQGSYEQY
17	TRBV5-1	.	TRBJ2-3	ASSLGTESSLTSTDTQY
12	TRBV2	.	TRBJ2-3	ASSVGDRRSTQY
12	TRBV7-9	.	TRBJ1-1	ASSLNSHNTEAF
15	TRBV14	.	TRBJ2-1	ASSPFRASGSYNGQF
12	TRBV6-5	few	TRBJ1-2	ASSYGPGGKGYT
11	TRBV7-3	.	TRBJ2-5	ASSPSGGETQY
15	TRBV10-3	.	TRBJ1-5	AISEFRGQGSNQPQH
13	TRBV6-1	.	TRBJ2-5	ASTEGLGRVETQY
15	TRBV5-4	.	TRBJ2-7	ASSQTDLGTGGYEQY
14	TRBV9	.	TRBJ2-1	ASSVVSGWGYNEQF
11	TRBV6-1	.	TRBJ2-7	ASRAQGHYEQY
13	TRBV28	.	TRBJ1-5	ASSLGDRANQPQH
13	TRBV4-1	.	TRBJ2-7	ASSRLAGEGDEQY
13	TRBV19	few	TRBJ2-1	ASMDWASGTDEQF
11	TRBV11-3	.	TRBJ2-7	ASSERQGYEQY
12	TRBV28	.	TRBJ2-1	ASSFTSGSDEQF
11	TRBV6-1	.	TRBJ1-1	ASSEARGTEAF
13	TRBV7-9	.	TRBJ1-4	ASSLTGLANEKLF
12	TRBV5-1	.	TRBJ2-3	ATSGGPSTDTQY
10	TRBV11-1	.	TRBJ2-1	ASSFSGNEQF
16	TRBV7-9	.	TRBJ2-3	SSSLSLAGGGVADTQY
13	TRBV4-1	.	TRBJ2-7	ASSHTTGSPYEQY
14	TRBV7-6	.	TRBJ2-1	ASQAILAESYNEQF
12	TRBV5-1	.	TRBJ2-5	ASSKGLAVETQY
13	TRBV5-5	.	TRBJ1-5	ASSLVRDRNQPQH
13	TRBV9	.	TRBJ1-4	ASSATGQGVEKLF
13	TRBV4-2	few	TRBJ2-3	ASSQDLRITDTQY
11	TRBV6-6	.	TRBJ2-7	ASSYVTSNEQY
12	TRBV5-1	.	TRBJ2-7	ASSLAYSSYEQY
10	TRBV18	.	TRBJ2-7	ASSRGGHEQY